This T cell receptor beta chain was identified in a study of cytomegalovirus exposure and HLA in healthy donors. Study as a whole: Unique TCR beta sequences numbering 117 million came from around 180 million T cells in an earlier analysis. General study results and limits: With DRB1 most and HLA-C fewest, TCR association rates differed between HLA loci in a later analysis.

13 Jbeta primers and 60 Vbeta primers were used for the PCR. Assay used: immunoSEQ multiplex PCR; TCRdb lists only in-frame clones, some missing. The sample includes 150,000 to 200,000 clones, approximately 80% seen only once; the top ten take about 4.5%. CDR1 and CDR2 (germline): MGHRA, YSYEKL. The ends were cut back, 0 bases at V and 6 bases at J, with 6 bases in the middle. The length of the CDR3 is 13 residues. This clone was counted only a few times. What it binds is not known. The sample consisted of PBMCs. The clonotype originates from a man between 40 and 49 years old in good health and CMV-seronegative. The V gene is TRBV4-1, the J gene TRBJ1-5; D is unclear. CDR3 sequence (DNA): TGCGCCAGCAGCCAAGACAGTCCTCAGCCCCAGCATTTT. Its protein product is CASSQDSPQPQHF.